This T cell receptor (beta chain) is from a study of OX40 agonist ivuxolimab in advanced cancers. Findings of the study overall: Expanded clones tended on average to be more numerous among CD8+ T cells than CD4+.

Only in-frame clones appear in the TCRdb table, and some are missing; sequencing was by immunoSEQ multiplex PCR. The top ten clones hold around 0.28% of a sample with around 68,000 clones, 91% of them seen once. Deletions cut 5 bases from V and 4 bases from J, with 9 bases between. This CDR3 has 13 residues. CDR1 LNHNV and CDR2 YYDKDF come from the germline V gene (reference sequence). With regard to this clone: Its target is unknown.

The TCR comes from an adult with an advanced solid tumor such as melanoma, head and neck, liver or kidney cancer. The specimen comprised CD4+ or CD8+ T cells sorted from blood, sampled in a trial of the OX40 agonist ivuxolimab. The V call is TRBV15, the J call TRBJ2-1; no definite D call. The CDR3 reads CATSPRLYNEQFF. The CDR3 DNA follows: TGTGCCACCAGCCCCCGACTTTACAATGAGCAGTTCTTC.